The 26 T cell receptor beta chains below were found in one sample sequenced in a study of beta chain features in type 1 diabetes. The sequenced template was cDNA made from the entire isolated RNA. Clones were read by immunoSEQ multiplex PCR, and TCRdb kept only the in-frame ones, dropping some. Altogether about 150,000 clones are present, about 10% being singletons, with the ten largest covering 0.55% to 0.85%. Specimen: central memory CD4+ T cells from blood. These receptors originate from a man aged 18 to 29 in good health.

This clone appeared a few times. The chain recombines TRBV10-3 with TRBJ2-7; the D gene is possibly TRBD1 (6 bases). CDR3 length: 15 residues. The ends were cut back, 6 bases at V and 0 bases at J, with 15 bases in the middle. Germline CDR1 is ENHRY and CDR2 is SYGVKD. CDR3 in DNA: TGTGCCATCAGCTTTGACAGGCAGAGCTCCTACGAGCAGTACTTC. Protein product: CAISFDRQSSYEQYF.

This chain connects TRBV7-6 to TRBJ1-1, with a weak D call TRBD1 (5 bases). The germline V and J ends were trimmed by 5 bases and 11 bases, with 15 bases remaining between them. The CDR3 has 12 residues. The germline V gene encodes CDR1 SGHVS and CDR2 FNYEAQ. CDR3 coding DNA: TGTGCCAGCAGCCCCCGGACAAGTGAGGCTTTCTTT. Its translation is CASSPRTSEAFF.

The J gene is TRBJ2-4, the V gene TRBV7-8; tentative D call: TRBD2 (6 bases). V gave up 5 bases and J gave up 6 bases, with 11 bases separating them. CDR1 and CDR2 (germline): SGHVS, FQNEAQ. This CDR3 comprises 13 residues. The chain's CDR3 is CASSRQGGNIQYF. In DNA, the CDR3 is TGTGCCAGCAGCCGGCAGGGAGGAAACATTCAGTACTTC.

This clone was detected a few times. This chain uses TRBV7-2 with TRBJ2-3, with 12 positions matching TRBD2. Germline assignment: CDR1 SGHTA and CDR2 FQGNSA. Losses at the gene ends were 5 bases for V and 4 bases for J; bases not matched to a gene: 7. The CDR3 contains 16 residues. The CDR3 coding sequence is TGTGCCAGCAGCCCGCTAGCGGGGGGGCCGGCAGATACGCAGTATTTT. Translating gives CASSPLAGGPADTQYF.

This clone showed up just a few times. V gene TRBV6-5 combines with J gene TRBJ2-2, with 8 bases lining up with TRBD2. V lost 5 bases, J lost 3 bases, and 5 bases stayed unmatched. Germline CDR1 is MNHEY and CDR2 is SVGAGI. This CDR3 spans 15 amino acids. CDR3 coding DNA: TGTGCCAGCAGTCGTAGCGGGGCCCACACCGGGGAGCTGTTTTTT. Encoded protein: CASSRSGAHTGELFF.

The chain links TRBV28 to TRBJ1-2; possibly TRBD1 for D (5 bases). Trimming pared 8 bases from V and 3 bases from J, leaving 13 bases between. The CDR3 loop spans 13 amino acids. Germline V gene sequence: CDR1 MDHEN, CDR2 SYDVKM. CDR3 bases: TGTGCCAGCGCGACAGTTTCGGACTATGGCTACACCTTC. This translates into CASATVSDYGYTF.

The rearrangement joins TRBV2 to TRBJ2-5, with TRBD1 matching over 7 bases. The CDR3 has 14 amino acids. V shed 3 bases and J 2 bases; nucleotides not matched to a gene: 3. Per germline, CDR1 SNHLY and CDR2 FYNNEI. Written as DNA, the CDR3 is TGTGCCAGCAGTGAGGGACAGAGACAAGAGACCCAGTACTTC. Encoded protein: CASSEGQRQETQYF.

This rearrangement joins TRBV7-8 to TRBJ2-1; 7 bases fit TRBD1. This CDR3 contains 14 residues. Germline V lookup: CDR1 SGHVS, CDR2 FQNEAQ. The ends lost 6 bases at V and 4 bases at J; junction bases unmatched: 6. The CDR3 here is CASRQRDSYNEQFF. In DNA form, the CDR3 reads TGTGCCAGCAGACAAAGGGACAGTTACAATGAGCAGTTCTTC.

The chain combines TRBV7-9 with TRBJ2-3; TRBD2 matches at 13 bases. The CDR3 sequence is 18 residues long. Germline trimming cut 6 bases from V and 4 bases from J; bases unmatched to any gene: 13. The germline V gene encodes CDR1 SEHNR and CDR2 FQNEAQ (reference sequence). The CDR3 region is CASRPGTSGVVFSDTQYF. The CDR3 DNA sequence: TGTGCCAGCAGACCTGGGACTAGCGGGGTTGTTTTTTCAGATACGCAGTATTTT.

This clone has a handful of counts. The chain carries TRBV28 and TRBJ2-7, with TRBD1 as a possible D gene (6 bases). The CDR3 has 12 residues. CDR1 and CDR2 (germline): MDHEN, SYDVKM. Deletions cut 5 bases from V and 8 bases from J, with 13 bases between. Here the CDR3 DNA reads TGTGCCAGCAGTGCCCCCGGGACAAAGCAGTACTTC. This encodes CASSAPGTKQYF.

The table lists this clone with a few counts. The V call is TRBV7-2, the J call TRBJ2-7, with D possibly being TRBD1 (5 bases). Trimming stripped 3 bases from V and 2 bases from J, with 11 bases between. The germline CDR1 and CDR2 sequences are SGHTA and FQGNSA. CDR3 length: 14 amino acids. The CDR3 DNA is TGTGCCAGCAGCTTCCTCCCAGGGACCTACGAGCAGTACTTC. This sequence encodes CASSFLPGTYEQYF.

This clone was seen only a few times. This chain uses TRBV15 with TRBJ2-1, with D possibly TRBD2 on 5 matching bases. CDR1 is LNHNV, CDR2 YYDKDF, per germline (reference sequence). Trimming left V 8 bases short and J 7 bases short, with 15 bases between. The CDR3 extends over 13 amino acids. Written as DNA, the CDR3 is TGTGCCACCCAGCGAATAACGGGAAATGAGCAGTTCTTC. This codes for CATQRITGNEQFF.

The genes are TRBV7-6 and TRBJ2-7; 9 bases fit TRBD2. The CDR3 spans 14 residues. V lost 1 base to trimming and J lost 6 bases; unmatched junction nucleotides: 4. Germline loops: CDR1 SGHVS, CDR2 FNYEAQ. CDR3 amino acids: CASSLVSSGAEQYF. The CDR3 bases are TGTGCCAGCAGCTTAGTGTCTAGCGGGGCCGAGCAGTACTTC.

As concerns this clone: Other DNA sequences within the sample encode an identical CDR3. J is TRBJ2-1 and V is TRBV7-2; TRBD1 aligns across 7 bases. The CDR3 has 14 amino acids. The V gene's germline CDR1 is SGHTA and CDR2 FQGNSA. After removal of 5 bases from V and 0 bases from J, the junction contained 1 base not matched to a gene. CDR3 coding DNA: TGTGCCAGCAGCCGACAGGGCTCCTACAATGAGCAGTTCTTC. It translates to CASSRQGSYNEQFF.

The J gene is TRBJ2-5, the V gene TRBV18; the match to TRBD2 covers 10 bases. The CDR3 totals 18 residues. Looked up from germline, CDR1 is KGHSH and CDR2 is LQKENI. J was trimmed by 4 bases and V by 2 bases; bases with no gene match: 13. CDR3 loop: CASSPTLLASGGSETQYF. The CDR3 DNA reads as TGTGCCAGCTCACCAACACTGTTGGCTAGCGGGGGTTCAGAGACCCAGTACTTC. The complete variable domain, with remaining parts taken from reference TRBV18 and TRBJ2-5, reads NAGVMQNPRHLVRRRGQEARLRCSPMKGHSHVYWYRQLPEEGLKFMVYLQKENIIDESGMPKERFSAEFPKEGPSILRIQQVVRGDSAAYFCASSPTLLASGGSETQYFGPGTRLLVL.

On this clone: Sequence at one end of the junction differs from germline and may be a read error. This rearrangement joins TRBV7-8 to TRBJ2-5; D is undetermined. The CDR3 covers 12 residues. Germline CDR1 reads SGHVS; CDR2 reads FQNEAQ. The CDR3 here is CASSLASEAQYF. The CDR3, as DNA: TGTGCCAGCAGCTTAGCATCAGAGGCCCAGTACTTC. Variable domain in full (rest from reference TRBV7-8 and TRBJ2-5): GAGVSQSPRYKVAKRGQDVALRCDPISGHVSLFWYQQALGQGPEFLTYFQNEAQLDKSGLPSDRFFAERPEGSVSTLKIQRTQQEDSAVYLCASSLASEAQYFGPGTRLLVL.

The table lists this clone with many counts. The V gene is TRBV14, the J gene TRBJ2-7, with 8 bases that match TRBD2. In germline, CDR1 is SGHDN, CDR2 FVKESK. This CDR3 comprises 15 residues. V lost 1 base and J lost 7; bases outside the gene matches: 9. The CDR3 is CASSQVAGGGGEQYF. The DNA of the CDR3 is TGTGCCAGCAGCCAAGTGGCGGGGGGCGGTGGAGAGCAGTACTTC.

The CDR3 reads CASSVAGGFGYTF. The CDR3 DNA reads TGTGCCAGCAGCGTAGCTGGGGGCTTTGGCTACACCTTC. This chain joins TRBV9 and TRBJ1-2; D might be TRBD1 (6 bases). Germline CDR1 SGDLS, CDR2 YYNGEE. The V end was cut by 0 bases, the J end by 7 bases, with 10 bases between. The CDR3 spans 13 residues.

This clone was recorded a few times. The chain joins TRBV4-1 to TRBJ1-1; TRBD1 agrees at 9 bases. The CDR3 runs 14 residues. Germline V gene sequence: CDR1 MGHRA, CDR2 YSYEKL. Losses at the gene ends were 4 bases for V and 10 bases for J; bases not matched to a gene: 10. CDR3 sequence (DNA): TGCGCCAGCAGCCGCCCGGGACAGGGAGGGGGAGCTTTCTTT. Translating gives CASSRPGQGGGAFF.

This clone occurred a few times. The genes are TRBV4-2 and TRBJ1-2; 8 bases map to TRBD1. The CDR3 spans 14 residues. Germline CDR1 and CDR2: LGHNA and YNFKEQ. Trimming took 4 bases from V and 2 from J; bases not matched to a gene: 3. CDR3 region: CASSRWTGNYGYTF. The CDR3, as DNA: TGTGCCAGCAGCCGGTGGACAGGGAACTATGGCTACACCTTC.

This clone was counted between two and nine times. The CDR3: CASSQGGQPYNEQFF. The CDR3 nucleotides read TGTGCCAGCAGCCAAGGGGGACAGCCTTACAATGAGCAGTTCTTC. The rearrangement links TRBV14 to TRBJ2-1; 7 nucleotides match TRBD1. V was pared by 1 base and J by 4 bases, with 4 bases of the junction left unmatched. This CDR3 region has 15 residues. Germline values: CDR1 SGHDN, CDR2 FVKESK. Full variable domain (missing parts from reference TRBV14 and TRBJ2-1): EAGVTQFPSHSVIEKGQTVTLRCDPISGHDNLYWYRRVMGKEIKFLLHFVKESKQDESGMPNNRFLAERTGGTYSTLKVQPAELEDSGVYFCASSQGGQPYNEQFFGPGTRLTVL.

The chain joins TRBV7-9 to TRBJ1-3; tentatively, D is TRBD1 (5 bases). The germline V gene has CDR1 SEHNR and CDR2 FQNEAQ (reference sequence). The CDR3 spans 15 residues. Deletions cut 7 bases from V and 2 bases from J, with 15 bases between. CDR3 protein: CASNVDSTPGNTIYF. CDR3 bases: TGTGCCAGCAACGTCGACAGTACTCCTGGAAACACCATATATTTT.

This clone turned up a few times. The chain uses TRBV6-1 and TRBJ2-7; 8 positions agree with TRBD1. Germline CDR1 MNHNS, CDR2 SASEGT. This CDR3 region has 14 residues. J gave up 7 bases and V 1 base, and 6 bases lay outside the gene matches. CDR3 in amino acids: CASSEGGQGWEQYF. The CDR3 DNA sequence: TGTGCCAGCAGTGAAGGTGGACAGGGATGGGAGCAGTACTTC.

The table lists this clone with many counts. J is TRBJ1-5 and V is TRBV29-1; TRBD1 matches 10 bases. Germline CDR1 reads SQVTM; CDR2 reads ANQGSEA. Trimming at V came to 7 bases and at J to 7 bases, leaving 4 bases not matched to a gene. This CDR3 spans 12 amino acids. CDR3 bases: TGCAGCGCTGGACAGGGGGACCAGCCCCAGCATTTT. Protein product: CSAGQGDQPQHF.

The V call is TRBV6-5, the J call TRBJ1-6, with a weak D call TRBD1 (6 bases). The CDR3 runs 12 residues. V was shortened by 6 bases and J by 10 bases, with 10 bases between the two germline ends. In germline, CDR1 is MNHEY, CDR2 SVGAGI. CDR3 nucleotide sequence: TGTGCCAGCAGACGGACAGAATCACCCCTCCACTTT. Protein: CASRRTESPLHF.

The V call is TRBV6-5, the J call TRBJ1-6; 10 nucleotides align to TRBD1. J lost 9 bases, V lost 7 bases, and 3 bases had no gene match. The germline V gene encodes CDR1 MNHEY and CDR2 SVGAGI. This CDR3 is 13 amino acids long. The CDR3 DNA sequence: TGTGCCAGCAAGCGACAGGGGGCTTCACCCCTCCACTTT. Amino acid sequence: CASKRQGASPLHF.